The 27 T cell receptor beta chains below were found in one sample sequenced in a study of shared clonotypes between healthy human individuals. The data were produced by immunoSEQ multiplex PCR, yet TCRdb's version contains in-frame clones alone and is incomplete. The data hold 2 million to 2.5 million clones, with under 95% observed a single time. Source material: naive CD4+ T cells from PBMCs. Specified subset: CD45RA+ positively selected. Receptors were obtained from a man aged 18-30 years in good health. Some clones in this sample may be carry-over from other donors' samples.

V and J are TRBV4-1 and TRBJ1-3; weak D call: TRBD1 (6 bases). The CDR3 has 16 amino acids. The ends were cut back, 4 bases at V and 0 bases at J, with 13 bases in the middle. Germline V gene lookup returns CDR1 MGHRA and CDR2 YSYEKL. The CDR3 region is CASSRENRVSGNTIYF. The DNA of the CDR3 is TGCGCCAGCAGCCGGGAGAACAGGGTCTCTGGAAACACCATATATTTT.

The rearrangement links TRBV5-4 to TRBJ2-3; 9 nucleotides agree with TRBD2. Looked up from germline, CDR1 is SGHNT and CDR2 is YYREEE (reference sequence). There are 16 residues in the CDR3. The V and J ends lost 3 bases and 5 bases, in that order; junction bases with no gene match: 10. The CDR3 sequence: CASSSPLAGSVDTQYF. CDR3 coding DNA: TGTGCCAGCAGCTCCCCCCTAGCGGGATCTGTAGATACGCAGTATTTT.

The chain employs TRBV7-6 and TRBJ2-7, with D tentatively TRBD1 (6 bases). V lost 2 bases, J lost 5 bases, and 10 bases lay in between. This CDR3 has 13 residues. The germline V gene encodes CDR1 SGHVS and CDR2 FNYEAQ. The CDR3 region is CASSLSRGDEQYF. CDR3 nucleotide sequence: TGTGCCAGCAGCTTAAGCAGGGGCGACGAGCAGTACTTC.

The rearrangement uses TRBV19 and TRBJ2-2; D not resolved. Germline V CDR1 and CDR2: LNHDA, SQIVND (reference sequence). V gave up 8 bases and J gave up 0 bases, with 10 bases separating them. This CDR3 has 14 residues. The DNA for the CDR3 is TGTGCCAGTCGGCCAGCGCCGAACACCGGGGAGCTGTTTTTT. It encodes CASRPAPNTGELFF.

This clone was counted a single time. CDR3 DNA: TGTGCCAGCAGCCCCACGCAGGGGGTCTCCTACAATGAGCAGTTCTTC. It translates to CASSPTQGVSYNEQFF. The genes are TRBV7-2 and TRBJ2-1; 7 bases align to TRBD1. The CDR3 length is 16 residues. The germline V gene encodes CDR1 SGHTA and CDR2 FQGNSA. With V trimmed by 5 bases and J by 0 bases, 7 bases remained unmatched.

This sequence joins TRBV27 and TRBJ1-2; maybe TRBD1 (6 bases). The CDR3 is made up of 15 amino acids. Trimming shortened V by 6 bases and J by 6 bases, and 20 bases separated the two germline ends. Germline loops: CDR1 MNHEY, CDR2 SMNVEV (reference sequence). CDR3 coding DNA: TGTGCCAGCAGCACGAACGCCGGACAGACGAATGGCTACACCTTC. This translates into CASSTNAGQTNGYTF.

This sequence joins TRBV2 and TRBJ2-1, with TRBD1 identical over 7 bases. The trim removed 5 bases at V and 6 bases at J, leaving 19 bases unmatched. Germline-derived CDR1 and CDR2 are SNHLY and FYNNEI. The CDR3 has 18 residues. DNA of the CDR3: TGTGCCAGCAGTCCTCGAGGTCGGACAGGTCGTAGTCTCAATGAGCAGTTCTTC. Translation gives CASSPRGRTGRSLNEQFF.

The chain recombines TRBV5-6 with TRBJ2-7; TRBD2 aligns across 13 bases. Trimming took 2 bases from V and 10 from J; bases not matched to a gene: 3. Germline-derived CDR1 and CDR2 are SGHDT and YYEEEE. The CDR3 runs to 13 residues. The CDR3 DNA reads as TGTGCCAGCAGCTTAGGACTAGCGGGAGTTCAGTACTTC. Amino acids: CASSLGLAGVQYF.

The CDR3 sequence is CASSQVKGRTDTEAFF. The CDR3 bases are TGCGCCAGCAGCCAAGTAAAGGGGCGTACGGACACTGAAGCTTTCTTT. This chain connects TRBV4-1 to TRBJ1-1; a possible D gene is TRBD1 (5 bases). The CDR3 totals 16 residues. Trimming cost V 1 base and J 3 bases, with 15 bases left between them. Germline V gene lookup returns CDR1 MGHRA and CDR2 YSYEKL.

As for this clone: Other DNA variants within this sample encode the same CDR3. The chain couples TRBV11-2 to TRBJ2-7, with a tentative D call TRBD1 (6 bases). CDR3 length: 14 residues. CDR1 is SGHAT and CDR2 is FQNNGV in the germline V gene. V shed 1 base and J shed 1 base, with 8 bases lying between them. The CDR3 loop reads CASSLVTGSYEQYF. Written as DNA, the CDR3 is TGTGCCAGCAGCTTAGTGACAGGATCCTACGAGCAGTACTTC.

The chain employs TRBV18 and TRBJ2-7, with 7 bases aligning to TRBD2. The trim removed 5 bases at V and 6 bases at J, leaving 4 bases unmatched. CDR3 size: 12 residues. Germline CDR1 KGHSH, CDR2 LQKENI. CDR3 amino acids: CASSELAREQYF. The CDR3, as DNA: TGTGCCAGCTCAGAACTAGCGCGCGAGCAGTACTTC.

The chain carries TRBV7-3 and TRBJ2-1; 11 positions agree with TRBD2. Per the germline V gene, CDR1 is SGHTA and CDR2 is FQGTGA. Germline trimming cut 5 bases from V and 4 bases from J; bases unmatched to any gene: 16. The CDR3 is 19 residues long. Written as DNA, the CDR3 is TGTGCCAGCAGCGCCATCCTAGCGGGAGGCCCCCGGGGGTACAATGAGCAGTTCTTC. Its translation is CASSAILAGGPRGYNEQFF.

The gene calls are TRBV29-1 and TRBJ1-2, with 11 bases aligning to TRBD1. Germline-derived CDR1 and CDR2 are SQVTM and ANQGSEA. J was trimmed by 8 bases and V by 6 bases; bases with no gene match: 8. The CDR3 runs to 13 residues. CDR3 sequence (DNA): TGCAGCGTCGGGGACAGGGGGTTCGTCGGCTACACCTTC. As protein: CSVGDRGFVGYTF. The entire variable domain, with the rest obtained from reference TRBV29-1 and TRBJ1-2, is as follows: SAVISQKPSRDICQRGTSLTIQCQVDSQVTMMFWYRQQPGQSLTLIATANQGSEATYESGFVIDKFPISRPNLTFSTLTVSNMSPEDSSIYLCSVGDRGFVGYTFGSGTRLTVV.

The chain links TRBV11-2 to TRBJ2-1; D is undetermined. The V and J ends lost 1 base and 4 bases respectively, with 8 bases between them. The germline CDR1 and CDR2 sequences are SGHAT and FQNNGV. CDR3 size: 14 residues. Here the CDR3 DNA reads TGTGCCAGCAGCTTAGGCGGCGGATACAATGAGCAGTTCTTC. Translated, it gives CASSLGGGYNEQFF.

The gene calls are TRBV5-1 and TRBJ1-2; the match to TRBD1 covers 7 bases. The CDR3 runs 15 residues. Losses at the gene ends were 1 base for V and 4 bases for J; bases not matched to a gene: 7. CDR1 is SGHRS, CDR2 YFSETQ, per germline. The DNA for the CDR3 is TGCGCCAGCAGCTTGACGTACAGGGGCGGCTATGGCTACACCTTC. As protein: CASSLTYRGGYGYTF.

This rearrangement joins TRBV7-9 to TRBJ1-4; weak D call: TRBD1 (6 bases). V lost 10 bases, J lost 0 bases, and 12 bases lay in between. Germline values: CDR1 SEHNR, CDR2 FQNEAQ (reference sequence). CDR3 size: 14 residues. The DNA of the CDR3 is TGTGCCACCCGGGGGGGCGCAACTAATGAAAAACTGTTTTTT. Translation gives CATRGGATNEKLFF.

Regarding this clone: The sample contains more than one DNA sequence encoding this CDR3. The rearrangement joins TRBV18 to TRBJ2-3; D possibly corresponds to TRBD2 (5 bases). Deletions cut 0 bases from V and 1 base from J, with 5 bases between. This CDR3 has 14 residues. Germline V gene sequence: CDR1 KGHSH, CDR2 LQKENI. The CDR3 here is CASSPPSGTDTQYF. As DNA, the CDR3 is TGTGCCAGCTCACCACCTAGCGGCACAGATACGCAGTATTTT.

Remarks on this clone: The same CDR3 is also encoded by other DNA sequences in this sample. The chain joins TRBV7-3 to TRBJ2-5; D unresolved. The germline gives CDR1 SGHTA, CDR2 FQGTGA. This CDR3 has 13 residues. The V end was cut by 2 bases, the J end by 4 bases, with 8 bases between. The CDR3 region is CASSLGSGETQYF. CDR3 sequence (DNA): TGTGCCAGCAGCTTAGGGTCCGGAGAGACCCAGTACTTC.

The genes are TRBV6-5 and TRBJ2-2; 8 bases align to TRBD2. Unmatched junction bases numbered 3, after V lost 0 bases and J lost 6 bases. Germline V gene data show CDR1 as MNHEY and CDR2 as SVGAGI. The CDR3 extends over 15 amino acids. The CDR3 bases are TGTGCCAGCAGTTACTCAGCGGGAGTCCCCGGGGAGCTGTTTTTT. Translated: CASSYSAGVPGELFF.

The chain has TRBV28 and TRBJ2-5; D could derive from TRBD1 or TRBD2 (5 bases each). The germline gives CDR1 MDHEN, CDR2 SYDVKM. CDR3 length: 14 amino acids. Trimming cost V 4 bases and J 0 bases, with 9 bases left between them. The CDR3 is CASSSPGHQETQYF. As DNA, the CDR3 is TGTGCCAGCAGTTCGCCGGGACACCAAGAGACCCAGTACTTC.

Turning to this clone: Different DNA sequences within this sample yield the same CDR3. The genes are TRBV27 and TRBJ1-2, with TRBD1 identical over 9 bases. The J segment lost 3 bases and the V segment lost 4 bases, leaving 6 bases of the junction unmatched. The germline V gene encodes CDR1 MNHEY and CDR2 SMNVEV (reference sequence). CDR3 size: 15 residues. CDR3 sequence (DNA): TGTGCCAGCAGTTCCCCGGGACAGGGTGACTATGGCTACACCTTC. Protein sequence: CASSSPGQGDYGYTF.

The V and J genes are TRBV7-8 and TRBJ2-7; 11 bases map to TRBD1. This CDR3 region has 16 residues. J was trimmed by 2 bases and V by 2 bases; bases with no gene match: 5. Germline V CDR1 and CDR2: SGHVS, FQNEAQ. CDR3 in DNA: TGTGCCAGCAGCTTAAGGGACAGGGGGTCGGCCTACGAGCAGTACTTC. It translates to CASSLRDRGSAYEQYF. Combining the CDR3 with reference TRBV7-8 and TRBJ2-7 gives the whole variable domain GAGVSQSPRYKVAKRGQDVALRCDPISGHVSLFWYQQALGQGPEFLTYFQNEAQLDKSGLPSDRFFAERPEGSVSTLKIQRTQQEDSAVYLCASSLRDRGSAYEQYFGPGTRLTVT.

The chain combines TRBV11-3 with TRBJ2-1; 7 bases fit TRBD1. The CDR3 is made up of 14 amino acids. From germline, CDR1 is SGHNT and CDR2 YENEEA. The V segment lost 1 base and the J segment 4 bases; nucleotides outside the gene matches: 1. The CDR3 nucleotides are TGTGCCAGCAGCTTAGCGGGACAGTACAATGAGCAGTTCTTC. This gives the protein CASSLAGQYNEQFF.

The chain recombines TRBV25-1 with TRBJ2-3; 10 positions agree with TRBD2. The CDR3 length is 16 residues. The germline gives CDR1 MGHDK, CDR2 SYGVNS. V dropped 4 bases and J dropped 4; count of bases not matched to a gene: 8. The CDR3 bases are TGTGCCAGCAGTGCCACTCTAGCGGGAGCGTCAGATACGCAGTATTTT. It is translated as CASSATLAGASDTQYF. Full variable domain (rest looked up from reference TRBV25-1 and TRBJ2-3): EADIYQTPRYLVIGTGKKITLECSQTMGHDKMYWYQQDPGMELHLIHYSYGVNSTEKGDLSSESTVSRIRTEHFPLTLESARPSHTSQYLCASSATLAGASDTQYFGPGTRLTVL.

The rearrangement joins TRBV10-1 to TRBJ2-2, with D perhaps matching TRBD1 (6 bases). Trimming removed 2 bases from V and 5 bases from J, with 21 bases in between. The CDR3 sequence is 18 residues long. Germline V gene data show CDR1 as WNHNN and CDR2 as SYGVQD (reference sequence). CDR3 protein: CASSETGLTGQRTGELFF. The CDR3 DNA reads as TGCGCCAGCAGTGAGACTGGTTTGACAGGACAAAGGACCGGGGAGCTGTTTTTT.

This chain connects TRBV4-1 to TRBJ1-1, with TRBD1 matching 9 bases. CDR3 length: 17 residues. Per the germline V gene, CDR1 is MGHRA and CDR2 is YSYEKL. V lost 2 bases and J lost 6; bases outside the gene matches: 13. Here the CDR3 reads CASSQTDRGSFWPEAFF. CDR3 sequence (DNA): TGCGCCAGCAGCCAAACAGACAGGGGGAGCTTTTGGCCTGAAGCTTTCTTT.

V is TRBV6-6 and J is TRBJ1-3; D is unclear. The CDR3 extends over 14 amino acids. V dropped 4 bases and J dropped 0 bases, with 7 bases sitting between them. CDR1 and CDR2 from the germline V gene are MNHNY and SVGAGI (reference sequence). CDR3 region: CASSFHNSGNTIYF. Written as DNA, the CDR3 is TGTGCCAGCAGTTTTCATAACTCTGGAAACACCATATATTTT.